This TCR beta chain was retrieved from a study of CD8+CD57+ T cells in acquired aplastic anemia. V dropped 8 bases and J dropped 7 bases, with 17 bases sitting between them. This CDR3 has 12 residues. Germline CDR1 is SQVTM and CDR2 is ANQGSEA. Findings and caveats of the study: CD8+ Simpson's diversity did not differ significantly between patients and controls.

Genomic DNA served as template for TCR beta VDJ and CDR3 profiling. TCRdb reprocessed the reads with MiXCR, giving one entry per CDR3 protein. Seen here are roughly 58,000 distinct CDR3 sequences, less than 65% observed once, and the top ten hold 2.5%. A word on this clonotype: Its antigen is undetermined.

This sequence was found in a human donor in good health, serving as a control. The chain employs TRBV29-1 and TRBJ1-1; TRBD1 might be the D (6 bases). Material for sequencing was sorted CD4+, CD8+, or CD8+CD57+ T cells (not recorded which) from PBMCs. CDR3 coding DNA: TGCAGCTGGGCAGGGGATATGAGTGAAGCTTTCTTT. Protein: CSWAGDMSEAFF. The full variable domain, with the rest looked up from reference TRBV29-1 and TRBJ1-1, is SAVISQKPSRDICQRGTSLTIQCQVDSQVTMMFWYRQQPGQSLTLIATANQGSEATYESGFVIDKFPISRPNLTFSTLTVSNMSPEDSSIYLCSWAGDMSEAFFGQGTRLTVV.